This T cell receptor beta chain was captured in a study of cytotoxic CD8 clonotypes in ibrutinib-treated CLL. Study background: Samples yielded averages of 255,043 productive templates and fewer than 95,000 productive rearrangements. Study-wide results and limits: Baseline values of clonality outstripped age-matched healthy donors and followed circulating CD8+ T-cell counts. Clonality increased at ibrutinib response and stayed stable in sustained remission. At progression, however, it fell back toward baseline.

Germline assignment: CDR1 LNHDA and CDR2 SQIVND (reference sequence). This CDR3 comprises 13 residues. V was clipped by 10 bases and J by 5 bases, with 15 bases between them. With respect to this clone: Its antigen is as yet unknown.

Some clones are missing from TCRdb's copy, which holds only in-frame ones; the method was immunoSEQ multiplex PCR. The table records about 14,000 clones, 70% of them present only once. The chain couples TRBV19 to TRBJ1-5; unclear D gene. This receptor was identified in a human donor with chronic lymphocytic leukemia. The specimen comprised PBMCs, sampled before ibrutinib treatment. The CDR3: CATSGQAHQPQHF. The CDR3 region has the DNA TGTGCCACCTCTGGCCAAGCCCATCAGCCCCAGCATTTT.